This entry lists 12 T cell receptor beta chains sequenced from one sample in a study of cytomegalovirus exposure and HLA in healthy donors (dated by TCRdb to about 2017). The library was generated by the immunoSEQ multiplex PCR assay. For the multiplex PCR, a mixture combining 60 forward primers for TCR Vbeta segments and 13 reverse primers for TCR Jbeta segments was used. Drawn from immuneACCESS, this table holds only the in-frame rearrangements with V and J called that TCRdb kept. Clones are partly lost; checked studies trace under half to an unresolved V gene and leave the rest unexplained. The sample has about 110,000 clones on record, approximately 83% of them singletons. Jointly, the top ten make up approximately 2% of the sample. Material: PBMCs. Source of these receptors: a man aged 35 to 55 in good health and CMV-seronegative.

This sequence joins TRBV7-2 and TRBJ2-7; 12 nucleotides agree with TRBD2. Trimming cost V 5 bases and J 2 bases; bases outside gene matches: 4. The CDR3 consists of 15 residues. The germline CDR1 and CDR2 sequences are SGHTA and FQGNSA. CDR3 protein: CASSRLAGGTYEQYF. The CDR3 DNA follows: TGTGCCAGCAGCCGTCTAGCGGGGGGGACCTACGAGCAGTACTTC.

The chain uses TRBV6-5 and TRBJ1-1; no definite D call. Trimming took off 4 bases at V and 1 base at J, with 10 bases between the two ends. Germline lookup yields CDR1 MNHEY and CDR2 SVGAGI. The CDR3 is made up of 14 amino acids. The CDR3 spells CASSSLTGNTEAFF. CDR3 bases: TGTGCCAGCAGTTCCTTGACTGGGAACACTGAAGCTTTCTTT.

A note on this clone: The germline gene is not matched at one end of the junction; a read error may be the cause. The chain couples TRBV5-4 to TRBJ2-2, with D possibly being TRBD1 (6 bases). Germline lookup yields CDR1 SGHNT and CDR2 YYREEE (reference sequence). The CDR3 contains 15 residues. CDR3 region: CAISLEGQQTGELFF. The CDR3 bases are TGTGCCATCAGCTTGGAAGGACAGCAGACCGGGGAGCTGTTTTTT.

The chain links TRBV29-1 to TRBJ1-2; 7 bases are shared with TRBD1. In germline, CDR1 is SQVTM, CDR2 ANQGSEA. Trimming removed 7 bases from V and 8 bases from J; junction bases left unmatched: 7. The CDR3 extends over 11 amino acids. In DNA form, the CDR3 reads TGCAGCGCTACAGGGGCCGGCGGCTACACCTTC. This translates into CSATGAGGYTF.

This sequence joins TRBV6-4 and TRBJ1-2; the match to TRBD1 covers 8 bases. Germline V lookup: CDR1 MRHNA, CDR2 SNTAGT. The CDR3 runs to 14 residues. V lost 4 bases, J lost 8 bases, and 9 bases stayed unmatched. The CDR3 nucleotides read TGTGCCAGCAGTGCCGGACAGGGAGCGAACGGCTACACCTTC. Translation gives CASSAGQGANGYTF.

The chain uses TRBV6-5 and TRBJ1-5, with TRBD1 as a possible D gene (5 bases). Germline CDR1 reads MNHEY; CDR2 reads SVGAGI. Trimming left V 6 bases short and J 0 bases short, with 12 bases between. This CDR3 has 15 residues. The CDR3 coding sequence is TGTGCCAGCAGCCGTCGGGGGGATAGCAATCAGCCCCAGCATTTT. It codes for CASSRRGDSNQPQHF.

V and J are TRBV6-5 and TRBJ2-1, with D tentatively TRBD2 (5 bases). Germline V gives CDR1 MNHEY, CDR2 SVGAGI. The CDR3 is 11 residues long. The germline V and J ends were trimmed by 7 bases and 13 bases, with 14 bases remaining between them. The CDR3 spells CASNHGSSQFF. The CDR3 nucleotides read TGTGCCAGCAACCATGGGAGCAGTCAGTTCTTC.

The chain uses TRBV30 and TRBJ2-1; D may be TRBD1 (5 bases). The germline V gene encodes CDR1 GTSNPN and CDR2 SVGIG (reference sequence). The CDR3 contains 13 residues. V lost 2 bases to trimming and J lost 4 bases, with 9 bases between them. The CDR3 spells CAWSQGGYNEQFF. The CDR3 nucleotides are TGTGCCTGGAGTCAGGGCGGATACAATGAGCAGTTCTTC.

This rearrangement joins TRBV30 to TRBJ1-5; tentatively, D is TRBD1 (6 bases). The CDR3 loop spans 15 amino acids. V gave up 0 bases and J gave up 4 bases, with 13 bases separating them. Germline lookup yields CDR1 GTSNPN and CDR2 SVGIG (reference sequence). The CDR3 nucleotides are TGTGCCTGGAGTGTTGGACAGATGATTAATCAGCCCCAGCATTTT. Translation gives CAWSVGQMINQPQHF. Based on the CDR3 plus reference TRBV30 and TRBJ1-5, the full variable domain is SQTIHQWPATLVQPVGSPLSLECTVEGTSNPNLYWYRQAAGRGLQLLFYSVGIGQISSEVPQNLSASRPQDRQFILSSKKLLLSDSGFYLCAWSVGQMINQPQHFGDGTRLSIL.

Only a few counts were recorded for this clone. This chain links TRBV7-6 with TRBJ2-6, with TRBD1 matching 10 bases. The germline gives CDR1 SGHVS, CDR2 FNYEAQ. J gave up 6 bases and V 4 bases, and 6 bases lay outside the gene matches. The CDR3 covers 16 residues. CDR3 region: CASSSRDRGLANVLTF. CDR3 nucleotides: TGTGCCAGCAGCTCCCGGGACAGGGGCTTGGCCAACGTCCTGACTTTC.

The chain combines TRBV7-2 with TRBJ2-1, with TRBD2 matching 8 bases. Germline V gene lookup returns CDR1 SGHTA and CDR2 FQGNSA. V gave up 5 bases and J gave up 3 bases; unmatched junction bases: 18. This CDR3 spans 19 amino acids. The chain's CDR3 is CASSPRRRGALPSYNEQFF. CDR3 in DNA: TGTGCCAGCAGCCCTCGCAGGCGGGGGGCCTTGCCGAGCTACAATGAGCAGTTCTTC.

The chain employs TRBV4-2 and TRBJ2-1; a weak D match, TRBD2 (6 bases). Germline CDR1 reads LGHNA; CDR2 reads YNFKEQ. The length of the CDR3 is 18 residues. Trimming removed 0 bases at V and 1 base at J, with 16 bases between. The CDR3 is CASSQDWASGVSYNEQFF. CDR3 bases: TGTGCCAGCAGCCAAGATTGGGCTTCGGGGGTATCCTACAATGAGCAGTTCTTC.